This T cell receptor (beta chain) was identified in a study of T cell repertoires in cytomegalovirus infection (dated by TCRdb to about 2019). Study-wide context: Donor HLA type was relevant to the analysis, as public TCR beta signatures indicated carriage of CMV infection together with the matching HLA type.

Worth noting for this clonotype: What antigen it recognizes has not been identified. Within one base of it there is no much larger clone, and no base qualities were kept.

Overall results and qualifications from the work: The ex vivo response was dominated by HLA-C-restricted CMV-specific TCR beta clonotypes, and the single most frequent clonotype in two of eight donors was supplied by these HLA-C-restricted clonotypes. Cumulative frequency of public TCR beta family members discriminated carriers of CMV infection plus the relevant HLA type in this cohort and an independent roughly 340-donor cohort.

Sequencing relied on an Illumina HiSeq 1500. Through fastp at Q25 and MiXCR, TCRdb rebuilt clones from the public reads, retaining in-frame beta chains. Each entry merges the rows of one CDR3 protein and shows their most common DNA and genes. The sample records hundreds of thousands of distinct CDR3 sequences, roughly 26% of which are singletons. Of the sample, around 7.6% falls within the top ten clones. The clonotype originates from a human donor in good health (CMV status not recorded). Some clones in this sample may be carry-over from other donors' samples. The specimen was CD8+ T cells from PBMCs.

CDR3 protein: CASSPRGGRAETQYF. The nucleotides are TGTGCCAGCAGCCCCCGCGGGGGGCGAGCAGAGACCCAGTACTTC. The chain couples TRBV11-2 to TRBJ2-5; the central 8 bases match TRBD2. The germline V end is reduced by 5 bases and the J end by 4 bases; junction bases left unmatched: 9. CDR1 and CDR2 are read off the germline V gene as SGHAT and FQNNGV. From the cysteine through the phenylalanine, the CDR3 covers 15 amino acids. The DNA shown is the 45-base CDR3, in frame from base 1.